The clone carrying this TCR beta chain was detected once. Its cognate antigen is unknown. A junction end diverges from the germline sequence, so it may reflect a read error. Repertoires were generated with immunoSEQ multiplex PCR, while TCRdb's copy carries only in-frame clones and drops some. The top ten hold 0.95% to 1.5% of the sample, which has almost 200,000 clones, about three quarters seen once. The data belong to a study of cytomegalovirus exposure and HLA in healthy donors. Whole-study results and caveats: Researchers catalogued 164 TCR beta chains as cytomegalovirus-associated.

This receptor was obtained from a woman aged 30 to 39 in good health and CMV-seronegative. Sequencing was carried out using PBMCs.

The CDR3 protein is CASSSKDSGGYAQYF. CDR3 bases: TGCGCCAGCAGCTCGAAGGATAGCGGGGGCTACGCGCAGTACTTC. The chain uses TRBV5-1 and TRBJ2-7, with 9 positions matching TRBD2. Germline V gene lookup returns CDR1 SGHRS and CDR2 YFSETQ. The CDR3 is 15 amino acids.